This TCR beta chain was sequenced for a study of control samples from healthy donors and cancer patients. Some clones are missing from TCRdb's copy, which holds only in-frame ones; the method was immunoSEQ multiplex PCR. This table has around 180,000 clones, about 90% appearing once. CDR3 length: 13 amino acids. Trimming removed 3 bases from V and 4 bases from J, with 9 bases in between. Germline assignment: CDR1 MNHEY and CDR2 SVGAGI. The TCR was taken from a woman in her forties in good health. The rearrangement joins TRBV6-5 to TRBJ1-1; D uncertain. The sequencing sample was made of blood. Here the CDR3 reads CASSYLGSTEAFF. The CDR3 DNA is TGTGCCAGCAGTTATCTCGGAAGCACTGAAGCTTTCTTT.